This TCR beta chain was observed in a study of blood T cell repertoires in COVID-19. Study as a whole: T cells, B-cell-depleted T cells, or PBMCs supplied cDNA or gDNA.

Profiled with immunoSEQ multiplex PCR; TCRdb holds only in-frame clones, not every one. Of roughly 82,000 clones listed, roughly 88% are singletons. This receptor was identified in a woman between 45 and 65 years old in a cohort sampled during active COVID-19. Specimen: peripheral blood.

In nucleotides, the CDR3 is TGTGCCAGCAGCCCGACAGATAGCAATCAGCCCCAGCATTTT. Translating gives CASSPTDSNQPQHF. The chain uses TRBV5-8 and TRBJ1-5; perhaps TRBD1 as D (5 bases). V was clipped by 4 bases and J by 0 bases, with 8 bases between them. Germline CDR1 SGHTS, CDR2 YDEGEE. CDR3 length: 14 amino acids.